This entry features one T cell receptor (beta chain) sequence. Sequencing was performed with immunoSEQ multiplex PCR; in TCRdb, only in-frame clones are kept and a portion is missing. The data hold roughly 92,000 clones, with 87% observed a single time. The data belong to a study of blood T cell repertoires in COVID-19. Study-level information: Spain, Italy and the United States supplied samples that represented acute and convalescent COVID-19. The analysed material was cDNA or gDNA that came from T cells, B-cell-depleted T cells, or PBMCs.

The specimen was peripheral blood. The clonotype was recovered from a human donor with acute or convalescent COVID-19. The donor label of this sample is uncertain.

This CDR3 reads CASSSQNQVQPQHF. CDR3 sequence (DNA): TGTGCCAGCAGTTCCCAGAACCAGGTGCAGCCCCAGCATTTT. The chain employs TRBV2 and TRBJ1-5; D uncertain. Germline V lookup: CDR1 SNHLY, CDR2 FYNNEI. The CDR3 has 14 amino acids. Trimming left V 5 bases short and J 7 bases short, with 15 bases between.